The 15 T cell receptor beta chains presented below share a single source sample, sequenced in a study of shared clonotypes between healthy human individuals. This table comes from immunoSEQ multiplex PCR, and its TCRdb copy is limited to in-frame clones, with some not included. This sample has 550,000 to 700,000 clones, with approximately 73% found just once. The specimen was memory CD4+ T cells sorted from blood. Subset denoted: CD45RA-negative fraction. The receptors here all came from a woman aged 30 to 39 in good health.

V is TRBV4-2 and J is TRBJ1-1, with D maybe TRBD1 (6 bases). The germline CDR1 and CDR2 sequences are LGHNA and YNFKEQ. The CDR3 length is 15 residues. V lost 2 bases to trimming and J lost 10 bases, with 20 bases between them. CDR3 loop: CASSQPVIGGLVAFF. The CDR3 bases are TGTGCCAGCAGCCAACCTGTAATCGGGGGCCTGGTAGCTTTCTTT.

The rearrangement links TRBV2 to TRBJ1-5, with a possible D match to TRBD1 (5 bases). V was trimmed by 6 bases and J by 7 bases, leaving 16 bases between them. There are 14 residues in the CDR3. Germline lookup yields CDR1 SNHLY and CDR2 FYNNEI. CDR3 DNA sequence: TGTGCCAGCAGGGGGGATGGGGGTGTACAGCCCCAGCATTTT. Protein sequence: CASRGDGGVQPQHF.

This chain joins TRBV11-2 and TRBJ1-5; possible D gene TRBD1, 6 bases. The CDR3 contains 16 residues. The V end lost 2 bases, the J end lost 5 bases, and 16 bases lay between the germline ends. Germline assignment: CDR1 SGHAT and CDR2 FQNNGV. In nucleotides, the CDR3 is TGTGCCAGCAGCTTAAAGACGGAGGGACACCATCAGCCCCAGCATTTT. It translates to CASSLKTEGHHQPQHF.

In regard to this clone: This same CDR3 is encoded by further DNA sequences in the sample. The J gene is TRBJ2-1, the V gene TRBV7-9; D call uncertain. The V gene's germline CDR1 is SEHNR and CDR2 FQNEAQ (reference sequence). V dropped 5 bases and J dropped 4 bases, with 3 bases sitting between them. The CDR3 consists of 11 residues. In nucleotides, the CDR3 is TGTGCCAGCAGCCCGTACAATGAGCAGTTCTTC. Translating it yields CASSPYNEQFF.

Here the CDR3 DNA reads TGTGCCAGTAGTATGCCAAGGTGGGGGAAGATTGCTGGCTACACCTTC. It is translated as CASSMPRWGKIAGYTF. The rearrangement joins TRBV19 to TRBJ1-2; weak D call: TRBD1 (5 bases). CDR1 and CDR2 (germline): LNHDA, SQIVND (reference sequence). Trimming stripped 3 bases from V and 7 bases from J, with 21 bases between. This CDR3 has 16 residues.

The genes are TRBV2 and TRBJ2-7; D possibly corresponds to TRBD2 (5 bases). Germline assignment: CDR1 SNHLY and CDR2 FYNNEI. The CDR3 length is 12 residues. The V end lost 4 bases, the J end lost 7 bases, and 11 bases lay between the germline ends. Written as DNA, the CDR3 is TGTGCCAGCAGTGTCGGGTTAGCGGAGCAGTACTTC. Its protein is CASSVGLAEQYF.

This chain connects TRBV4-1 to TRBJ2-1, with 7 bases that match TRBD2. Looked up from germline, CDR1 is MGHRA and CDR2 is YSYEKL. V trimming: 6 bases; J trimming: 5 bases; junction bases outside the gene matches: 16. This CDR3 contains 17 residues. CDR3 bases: TGCGCCAGCAGATCCGATAGAAGGCTAGCGGCGAACAATGAGCAGTTCTTC. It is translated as CASRSDRRLAANNEQFF.

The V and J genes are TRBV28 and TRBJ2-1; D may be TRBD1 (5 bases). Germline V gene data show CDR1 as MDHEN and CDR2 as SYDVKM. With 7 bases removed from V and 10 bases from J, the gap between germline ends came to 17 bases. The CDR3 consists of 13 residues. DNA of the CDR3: TGTGCCAGCATCCTTACCTCAGGGCGCGAGCAGTTCTTC. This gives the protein CASILTSGREQFF.

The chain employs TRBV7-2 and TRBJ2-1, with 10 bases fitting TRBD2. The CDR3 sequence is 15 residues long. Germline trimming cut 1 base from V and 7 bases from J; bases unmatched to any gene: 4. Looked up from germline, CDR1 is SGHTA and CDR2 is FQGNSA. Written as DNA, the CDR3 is TGTGCCAGCAGCTTAGTAGCGGGAGGCCGGAATGAGCAGTTCTTC. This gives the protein CASSLVAGGRNEQFF.

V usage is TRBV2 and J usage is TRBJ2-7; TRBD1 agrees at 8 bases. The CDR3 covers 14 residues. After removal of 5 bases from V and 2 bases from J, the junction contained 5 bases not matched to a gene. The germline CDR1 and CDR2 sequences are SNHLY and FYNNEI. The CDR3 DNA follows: TGTGCCAGCAGTCGACAGGGGCAAACCTACGAGCAGTACTTC. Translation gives CASSRQGQTYEQYF.

The CDR3 DNA is TGTGCCAGCAGTTTTAGCTCTAGCGGCCAAGAGACCCAGTACTTC. Translation gives CASSFSSSGQETQYF. The gene calls are TRBV28 and TRBJ2-5; 7 positions match TRBD2. J was trimmed by 1 base and V by 3 bases; bases with no gene match: 5. The CDR3 length is 15 residues. Germline V gives CDR1 MDHEN, CDR2 SYDVKM.

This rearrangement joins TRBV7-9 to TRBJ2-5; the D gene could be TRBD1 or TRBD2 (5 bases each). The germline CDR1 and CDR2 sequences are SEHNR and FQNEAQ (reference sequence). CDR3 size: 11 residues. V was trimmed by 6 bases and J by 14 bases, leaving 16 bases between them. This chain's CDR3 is CASRLTGTLYF. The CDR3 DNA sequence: TGTGCCAGCAGACTAACCGGGACCCTTTACTTC.

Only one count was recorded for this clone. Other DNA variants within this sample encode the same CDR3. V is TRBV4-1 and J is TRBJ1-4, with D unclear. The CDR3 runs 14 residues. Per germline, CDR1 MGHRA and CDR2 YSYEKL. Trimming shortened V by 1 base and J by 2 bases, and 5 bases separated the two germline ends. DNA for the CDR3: TGCGCCAGCAGCCAAGTCGGGACTAATGAAAAACTGTTTTTT. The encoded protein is CASSQVGTNEKLFF.

As DNA, the CDR3 is TGTGCCAGCAACCCTCAGGGGGCGCAGGGCACTGAAGCTTTCTTT. Translated: CASNPQGAQGTEAFF. This sequence joins TRBV2 and TRBJ1-1; 8 nucleotides line up with TRBD1. The V and J ends lost 7 bases and 4 bases, in that order; junction bases with no gene match: 11. Germline V gene data show CDR1 as SNHLY and CDR2 as FYNNEI. This CDR3 has 15 residues.

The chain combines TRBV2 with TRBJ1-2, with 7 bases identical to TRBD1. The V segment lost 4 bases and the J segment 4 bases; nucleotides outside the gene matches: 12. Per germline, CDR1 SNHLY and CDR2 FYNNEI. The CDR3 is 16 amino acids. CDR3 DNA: TGTGCCAGCAGTGCGTCTCAGGGGGTTCGTGTCTATGGCTACACCTTC. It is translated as CASSASQGVRVYGYTF.